The 11 T cell receptor beta chains reported below all come from one sample, sequenced in a study of T cell responses to AZD1222 COVID-19 vaccine. Method: immunoSEQ multiplex PCR; TCRdb's copy keeps in-frame clones and lacks some. The table lists roughly 97,000 clones, roughly 89% of them singletons, with 6.5% to 8% in the top ten. Source: peripheral blood, taken on day 0 of AZD1222 vaccination. The receptors stem from an adult in good health.

The gene calls are TRBV19 and TRBJ2-1; D not certain. CDR1 is LNHDA, CDR2 SQIVND, per germline (reference sequence). The CDR3 runs 13 residues. V was cut by 6 bases and J by 7 bases, with 13 bases left in between. The CDR3 DNA follows: TGTGCCAGTAGCTTGGGGAATGGGAATGAGCAGTTCTTC. It yields the protein CASSLGNGNEQFF.

The CDR3 nucleotides read TGTGCCAGCAGTGAACTAGCGGGGGGGTACAATGAGCAGTTCTTC. Translation gives CASSELAGGYNEQFF. The chain carries TRBV6-1 and TRBJ2-1, with 12 bases lining up with TRBD2. The CDR3 extends over 15 amino acids. Germline V gives CDR1 MNHNS, CDR2 SASEGT. The ends lost 2 bases at V and 4 bases at J; junction bases unmatched: 0.

J is TRBJ1-5 and V is TRBV18; D not resolved. Germline V gene sequence: CDR1 KGHSH, CDR2 LQKENI. This CDR3 is built from 14 residues. Trimming pared 5 bases from V and 5 bases from J, leaving 13 bases between. DNA for the CDR3: TGTGCCAGCTCAGCCTCTCACGGGGATCAGCCCCAGCATTTT. Its protein is CASSASHGDQPQHF.

The chain links TRBV2 to TRBJ1-5, with D tentatively TRBD1 (6 bases). The V gene lost 8 bases and the J gene lost 4 bases, with 12 bases spanning the gap. From germline, CDR1 is SNHLY and CDR2 FYNNEI. The CDR3 totals 13 residues. The CDR3 DNA sequence: TGTGCCAGCGCCGGGACATCAAATCAGCCCCAGCATTTT. It translates to CASAGTSNQPQHF.

The chain is built from TRBV24-1 and TRBJ1-2; tentative D call: TRBD1 (5 bases). The CDR3 has 18 residues. V was cut by 5 bases and J by 5 bases, with 26 bases left in between. Germline V gives CDR1 KGHDR, CDR2 SFDVKD. CDR3 sequence reads: CATSVTGPYQGGVYGYTF. CDR3 coding DNA: TGTGCCACCAGTGTCACCGGGCCATACCAGGGTGGGGTTTATGGCTACACCTTC.

V gene TRBV14 combines with J gene TRBJ1-1, with 9 positions matching TRBD1. This CDR3 comprises 14 residues. V shed 4 bases, J shed 8 bases, and the junction held 8 bases outside the gene matches. Germline lookup yields CDR1 SGHDN and CDR2 FVKESK. DNA of the CDR3: TGTGCCAGCAGCCCGGACAGGGGTTTGCTCGAAGCTTTCTTT. Translation: CASSPDRGLLEAFF.

CDR3: CASSFDRDQETQYF. The CDR3 coding sequence is TGCGCCAGCAGCTTCGACAGGGATCAAGAGACCCAGTACTTC. This chain connects TRBV5-1 to TRBJ2-5, with 7 bases fitting TRBD1. Per the germline V gene, CDR1 is SGHRS and CDR2 is YFSETQ. The CDR3 is made up of 14 amino acids. With V trimmed by 2 bases and J by 2 bases, 3 bases remained unmatched.

The gene calls are TRBV30 and TRBJ1-2, with D perhaps TRBD1 (6 bases). Germline V gene data show CDR1 as GTSNPN and CDR2 as SVGIG (reference sequence). CDR3 length equals 14 residues. Trimming took 0 bases from V and 4 from J, leaving 12 bases between them. The CDR3 region is CAWSVKGDPYGYTF. The CDR3 nucleotides are TGTGCCTGGAGTGTCAAGGGGGACCCCTATGGCTACACCTTC.

This chain connects TRBV10-3 to TRBJ2-1, with TRBD1 matching 9 bases. This CDR3 has 16 amino acids. Germline V gene lookup returns CDR1 ENHRY and CDR2 SYGVKD. V trimming: 3 bases; J trimming: 1 base; junction bases outside the gene matches: 4. CDR3 DNA sequence: TGTGCCATCAGTGATGGGGGACAGGGTTCCTACAATGAGCAGTTCTTC. This translates into CAISDGGQGSYNEQFF.

This clone showed up just a few times. The V and J genes are TRBV7-3 and TRBJ2-1, with D maybe TRBD2 (6 bases). This CDR3 region has 16 residues. The germline V and J ends were trimmed by 2 bases and 0 bases, with 11 bases remaining between them. From germline, CDR1 is SGHTA and CDR2 FQGTGA. The CDR3 DNA is TGTGCCAGCAGCTTAGGGGGGACCTCCTCCTACAATGAGCAGTTCTTC. This encodes CASSLGGTSSYNEQFF.

The J gene is TRBJ2-5, the V gene TRBV7-3; 10 bases match TRBD2. The trim removed 4 bases at V and 0 bases at J, leaving 2 bases unmatched. This CDR3 is built from 15 residues. Germline-derived CDR1 and CDR2 are SGHTA and FQGTGA. CDR3 DNA: TGTGCCAGCAGCTCCGGACTAGCGGACCAAGAGACCCAGTACTTC. Encoded protein: CASSSGLADQETQYF.